This T cell receptor (beta chain) emerged from a study of T cell responses to AZD1222 COVID-19 vaccine. Study-wide results and limits: A mostly white British donor set with more females was recruited, and clonal diversity was possibly underestimated.

Germline lookup yields CDR1 SGHRS and CDR2 YFSETQ. This CDR3 has 12 amino acids. Regarding this clone: Its antigen is still unknown. One end of the junction fails to match germline, which may point to a read error.

Method: immunoSEQ multiplex PCR; TCRdb's copy keeps in-frame clones and lacks some. Of 90,000 to 130,000 clones in the sample, around 90% were seen once. The chain has TRBV5-1 and TRBJ1-2; no reliable D call. The clonotype comes from an adult who received the AZD1222 COVID-19 vaccine. The material was peripheral blood, obtained 28 days after the second AZD1222 dose. The CDR3 spells CASRDNEDGYIF. CDR3 DNA sequence: TGCGCCAGCAGAGATAACGAGGATGGCTACATCTTC.